This TCR beta chain originates from a study of blood T cell repertoires in COVID-19 (dated by TCRdb to 2019 to 2021). About the investigation overall: Samples covering the acute and convalescent phases of COVID-19 were provided by collaborators in the United States, Italy and Spain. The prospective study material was composed of cDNA or gDNA derived from T cells, B-cell-depleted T cells, or PBMCs. The repertoires were released in a freely available public database meant as a resource for research on the immune response to SARS-CoV-2. Where available, HLA class I and class II types were taken from metadata supplied by the sample provider and were not determined by assay-based typing. Nearly every sample came with metadata listing a de-identified subject ID, COVID-19 status, age in years and sex. Deeply sampled blood TCRbeta repertoires from subjects exposed to, actively infected with, or recovered from COVID-19 were included in the dataset. Samples came from the ongoing ImmuneRACE study (first 160 participants) plus 1,254 subjects from 6 global collaborators. Beyond this particular receptor, the publication reports: The quantity of clinical and demographic metadata differed by source and by participant and was supplied without curation.

TCRbeta CDR3 regions were amplified from genomic DNA by means of the immunoSEQ Assay, a bias-controlled multiplex PCR. Per the source publication's procedure: Within the assay, amplification of reference gene primers was used to estimate how many nucleated cells each sample contained. To quantify the absolute abundance of each unique TCRbeta CDR3 rearrangement, sequence reads were collapsed and filtered. For each sample, productive Simpson clonality was calculated by taking the square root of Simpson's diversity index across productive rearrangements. Drawn from immuneACCESS, this table holds only the in-frame rearrangements with V and J called that TCRdb kept. Clones are partly lost; checked studies trace under half to an unresolved V gene and leave the rest unexplained. Clonal size and the V and J genes are those of that table, whereas D and trimming came from the DNA. The sample table lists over 20,000 clones, about 88% of them with a count of one. The ten largest clonotypes hold 9.5% to 12% of the sample.

According to the germline V gene, CDR1 reads MNHEY and CDR2 reads SVGAGI. V was cut back by 6 bases and J by 6 bases, leaving a gap of 17 bases between them. The CDR3 covers 14 residues, taking in both the cysteine and the phenylalanine. Here the CDR3 DNA is all that survives: 42 bases in frame from base 1. Each collaborating institution followed its own protocols to collect whole blood in K2EDTA tubes. For TCRbeta analysis, collaborators shipped samples in one of three forms: frozen whole blood, isolated PBMCs, or DNA extracted from either of those sample types. About this clone: The target of this receptor is not known. Base-call qualities are not available, and no considerably larger clone is one nucleotide away.

This clonotype originated in a human donor in a cohort sampled during active COVID-19. The donor label of this sample is uncertain. The receptor chain draws on TRBV6-5 and TRBJ1-1; a tentative D match to TRBD1 spans 6 bases. The source material was peripheral blood. For the CDR3, the sequence is CASSKTGILAEAFF. The DNA sequence reads TGTGCCAGCAGCAAAACAGGGATTCTGGCTGAAGCTTTCTTT.